The rows below give T cell receptor beta chains drawn from one sample of a study of T cells in Graves' hyperthyroidism and ophthalmopathy. Each CDR3 protein gets one entry after TCRdb re-called the multiplex PCR reads with MiXCR. The repertoire holds fewer than 650,000 distinct CDR3 sequences, with 46% as singletons. Sequencing was carried out using peripheral blood or thyroid tissue (not recorded which). The receptors shown here come from an adult woman with Graves' disease, either hyperthyroidism or ophthalmopathy (not recorded which). The CDR3 runs from the conserved cysteine through the conserved F or W. D genes are given only for firm matches. Some rows mark clone size as missing; the rest say once, few, many or name a class of expanded clone.

D	V	J	size	DNA	CDR3
.	TRBV6-6	TRBJ1-5	.	TGTGCCAGCAGTTCTGATTGGCATAGTCAGCCCCAGCATTTT	CASSSDWHSQPQHF
TRBD1	TRBV29-1	TRBJ2-7	many	TGCAGCGTAGGGGACAGGGGATTCTACGAGCAGTACTTC	CSVGDRGFYEQYF
.	TRBV7-2	TRBJ2-5	once	TGTGCCAGCAGCTTGGAGGGGAACAATCAGCCCCAGTACTTC	CASSLEGNNQPQYF
.	TRBV5-7	TRBJ1-5	.	TGTGCCAGCAGCTTGGGGGAGACCCAGCATTTT	CASSLGETQHF
.	TRBV27	TRBJ2-7	few	TGTGCCAGTAGAAACCAGTACACCTACGAGCAGTACTTC	CASRNQYTYEQYF
TRBD1	TRBV5-6	TRBJ1-2	few	TGTGCCAGCACCCTGGGACAGGGTAACGACTACACCTTC	CASTLGQGNDYTF
.	TRBV5-1	TRBJ2-5	.	TGCGCCAGCAGCTTGTTAGGGACCGACCAAGAGACCCAGTACTTC	CASSLLGTDQETQYF
.	TRBV24-1	TRBJ1-1	few	TGTGCCACCCAACGCGGGTGGAACACTGAAGCTTTCTTT	CATQRGWNTEAFF
.	TRBV12-3/TRBV12-4	TRBJ1-2	many	TGTGCCAGCAGTTTCCCTTGGACGCGTTCCAGCTACACCTTC	CASSFPWTRSSYTF
TRBD1	TRBV9	TRBJ1-2	.	TGTGCCAGCAGCGTAGGCCCGGACAGGGGTGATGGCTACACCTTC	CASSVGPDRGDGYTF
.	TRBV5-1	TRBJ2-5	many	TGCGCCAGCAGCTTAGGGACGGCAATTCAAGAGACCCAGTACTTC	CASSLGTAIQETQYF
.	TRBV20-1	TRBJ1-5	many	TGCAGTGCTATGGCGGGGCTTGATCAGCCCCAGCATTTT	CSAMAGLDQPQHF
TRBD2	TRBV12-5	TRBJ2-2	many	TGTGCTAGTGCCCTTCTTAGCGGGAGAACCGGGGAGCTGTTTTTT	CASALLSGRTGELFF
TRBD1	TRBV10-3	TRBJ1-2	.	TGTGCCATCCAGACAGGGGGAAGGTATGGCTACACCTTC	CAIQTGGRYGYTF
.	TRBV15	TRBJ1-1	few	TGTGCCACCAGTCCGGCTAGGTACACTGAAGCTTTCTTT	CATSPARYTEAFF